One and the same sample provided the 18 T cell receptor beta chains below, sequenced in a study of T cells in Graves' hyperthyroidism and ophthalmopathy. RNA transcripts provided the source from which TCR beta CDR3 regions were amplified. Initially, a first-round RT-PCR of the TCR CDR3 employed the HTBI primer set. Each CDR3 protein gets one entry after TCRdb re-called the multiplex PCR reads with MiXCR. The sample includes about 350,000 distinct CDR3 sequences, approximately 15% of them seen just once. The sample was blood. These receptor sequences come from a woman in her thirties with Graves' hyperthyroidism.

Points on this clonotype: Given a much more abundant clone one base away, this may be a read error. V usage is TRBV5-1 and J usage is TRBJ1-1, with D perhaps TRBD1 (5 bases). Looked up from germline, CDR1 is SGHRS and CDR2 is YFSETQ. The CDR3 consists of 15 residues. V dropped 3 bases and J dropped 1 base, with 13 bases sitting between them. The CDR3 protein is CASSSGTASNTEAFF. The CDR3 coding sequence is TGCGCCAGCAGCTCCGGGACGGCCTCGAACACTGAAGCTTTCTTT. Variable domain in full (rest from reference TRBV5-1 and TRBJ1-1): KAGVTQTPRYLIKTRGQQVTLSCSPISGHRSVSWYQQTPGQGLQFLFEYFSETQRNKGNFPGRFSGRQFSNSRSEMNVSTLELGDSALYLCASSSGTASNTEAFFGQGTRLTVV.

With regard to this clonotype: At one end, the junction sequence differs from germline, possibly due to a read error. The chain couples TRBV4-1 to TRBJ2-1, with D possibly matching TRBD2 (6 bases). The CDR3 consists of 15 residues. Germline loops: CDR1 MGHRA, CDR2 YSYEKL. The CDR3 DNA is TGCGCCAGCAGCCAAACCGGGACTTCCTATAATGAGCAGTTCTTC. Encoded protein: CASSQTGTSYNEQFF.

The J gene is TRBJ2-7, the V gene TRBV5-1; a possible D gene is TRBD1 (6 bases). Deletions cut 0 bases from V and 0 bases from J, with 7 bases between. CDR3 length equals 14 residues. CDR1 SGHRS and CDR2 YFSETQ come from the germline V gene. CDR3 amino acids: CASSLGTVSYEQYF. CDR3 sequence (DNA): TGCGCCAGCAGCTTGGGGACAGTCTCCTACGAGCAGTACTTC. Looking up the rest from reference TRBV5-1 and TRBJ2-7 gives the full variable domain: KAGVTQTPRYLIKTRGQQVTLSCSPISGHRSVSWYQQTPGQGLQFLFEYFSETQRNKGNFPGRFSGRQFSNSRSEMNVSTLELGDSALYLCASSLGTVSYEQYFGPGTRLTVT.

This clonotype has a count of ten or more. The chain couples TRBV28 to TRBJ1-1, with D possibly TRBD1 on 5 matching bases. Deletions cut 1 base from V and 4 bases from J, with 16 bases between. Germline values: CDR1 MDHEN, CDR2 SYDVKM. The CDR3 has 16 amino acids. The CDR3 is CASSLYRPAGSTEAFF. The DNA of the CDR3 is TGTGCCAGCAGTTTATACCGGCCGGCAGGGTCCACTGAAGCTTTCTTT.

The chain carries TRBV5-4 and TRBJ2-5, with a possible D match to TRBD2 (6 bases). V was trimmed by 5 bases and J by 3 bases, leaving 17 bases between them. CDR1 is SGHNT and CDR2 is YYREEE in the germline V gene (reference sequence). CDR3 length: 15 amino acids. The CDR3 DNA reads as TGTGCCAGCAGACAATTTAGCGGCGATGAAGAGACCCAGTACTTC. Protein sequence: CASRQFSGDEETQYF.

This clonotype was observed a handful of times. The chain is built from TRBV7-9 and TRBJ2-3, with D perhaps matching TRBD2 (6 bases). CDR3 length: 15 residues. Germline lookup yields CDR1 SEHNR and CDR2 FQNEAQ (reference sequence). V shed 4 bases and J shed 1 base, with 12 bases lying between them. CDR3 in amino acids: CASSSPGLRTDTQYF. Here the CDR3 DNA reads TGTGCCAGCAGCTCGCCGGGACTCCGCACAGATACGCAGTATTTT. Drawing the rest from reference TRBV7-9 and TRBJ2-3, the complete variable domain is DTGVSQNPRHKITKRGQNVTFRCDPISEHNRLYWYRQTLGQGPEFLTYFQNEAQLEKSRLLSDRFSAERPKGSFSTLEIQRTEQGDSAMYLCASSSPGLRTDTQYFGPGTRLTVL.

This clonotype was seen repeatedly, ten times or more. The rearrangement joins TRBV12-3 or TRBV12-4 to TRBJ1-1; no clear D gene. CDR3 length: 17 amino acids. Trimming shortened V by 5 bases and J by 4 bases, and 23 bases separated the two germline ends. CDR3 in amino acids: CASSTPGITLVGTEAFF. The CDR3 bases are TGTGCCAGCAGTACTCCAGGAATCACGTTGGTTGGCACTGAAGCTTTCTTT.

The V gene is TRBV4-2, the J gene TRBJ1-5; maybe TRBD1 (5 bases). Germline V gene data show CDR1 as LGHNA and CDR2 as YNFKEQ. The CDR3 runs 16 residues. The V end was cut by 0 bases, the J end by 2 bases, with 11 bases between. The CDR3 reads CASSQDAQGGNQPQHF. In nucleotides, the CDR3 is TGTGCCAGCAGCCAAGATGCGCAGGGTGGCAATCAGCCCCAGCATTTT.

This clonotype was detected only a few times. The CDR3 is CASSDRDRYTGELFF. The CDR3 DNA reads TGTGCCAGCAGCGATCGGGACAGATACACCGGGGAGCTGTTTTTT. V gene TRBV7-9 combines with J gene TRBJ2-2; 7 bases are shared with TRBD1. Losses at the gene ends were 5 bases for V and 3 bases for J; bases not matched to a gene: 6. CDR3 length: 15 amino acids. CDR1 is SEHNR, CDR2 FQNEAQ, per germline (reference sequence).

This clonotype was observed at least ten times. V and J are TRBV28 and TRBJ2-2; D gene ambiguous. The CDR3 consists of 13 residues. V lost 10 bases to trimming and J lost 0 bases, with 9 bases between them. CDR1 and CDR2 from the germline V gene are MDHEN and SYDVKM. DNA of the CDR3: TGTGCCAACGGAGAACCGAACACCGGGGAGCTGTTTTTT. Protein sequence: CANGEPNTGELFF.

This clonotype turned up a few times. The chain employs TRBV20-1 and TRBJ2-2; perhaps TRBD1 as D (6 bases). V lost 6 bases to trimming and J lost 5 bases, with 16 bases between them. Per the germline V gene, CDR1 is DFQATT and CDR2 is SNEGSKA (reference sequence). This CDR3 comprises 14 residues. The CDR3 spells CSALDRRGTGELFF. The CDR3 coding sequence is TGCAGTGCCCTGGACAGACGTGGGACCGGGGAGCTGTTTTTT.

This clonotype was recorded many times. The chain employs TRBV11-2 and TRBJ2-1, with a tentative D call TRBD2 (6 bases). Germline V gene sequence: CDR1 SGHAT, CDR2 FQNNGV. The ends were cut back, 4 bases at V and 1 base at J, with 14 bases in the middle. The CDR3 consists of 16 residues. CDR3 residues: CASSSLGGKSYNEQFF. DNA of the CDR3: TGTGCCAGCAGCTCGTTAGGCGGGAAATCCTACAATGAGCAGTTCTTC.

This clonotype was detected many times. This chain joins TRBV28 and TRBJ1-2; D might be TRBD1 (6 bases). There are 15 residues in the CDR3. CDR1 MDHEN and CDR2 SYDVKM come from the germline V gene. V gave up 5 bases and J gave up 4 bases, with 17 bases separating them. CDR3 protein: CASSEAGGGGYGYTF. CDR3 DNA: TGTGCCAGCAGTGAAGCGGGGGGCGGGGGCTATGGCTACACCTTC.

This clonotype came up many times. CDR3 protein: CASSPFWDVGANEQFF. CDR3 sequence (DNA): TGTGCCAGCAGTCCTTTTTGGGACGTGGGGGCCAATGAGCAGTTCTTC. The rearrangement uses TRBV28 and TRBJ2-1; TRBD1 is a possible D gene (6 bases). The CDR3 has 16 amino acids. Germline values: CDR1 MDHEN, CDR2 SYDVKM. The germline V and J ends were trimmed by 5 bases and 6 bases, with 20 bases remaining between them.

This clonotype was seen a few times. The chain couples TRBV28 to TRBJ2-7; D not certain. The CDR3 spans 12 residues. The ends were cut back, 4 bases at V and 7 bases at J, with 11 bases in the middle. Germline V gene sequence: CDR1 MDHEN, CDR2 SYDVKM. As DNA, the CDR3 is TGTGCCAGCAGTTCGGACCTGGGGGAGCAGTACTTC. Translated: CASSSDLGEQYF.

To note about this clonotype: A read error is possible here, since a much larger clone lies one base away. This sequence joins TRBV13 and TRBJ2-7, with 7 bases aligning to TRBD2. Per germline, CDR1 PRHDT and CDR2 FYEKMQ (reference sequence). This CDR3 is built from 15 residues. V lost 5 bases, J lost 5 bases, and 12 bases stayed unmatched. Here the CDR3 DNA reads TGTGCCAGCAGCCCTTTGGGAGGGCCGACTAACGAGCAGTACTTC. Encoded protein: CASSPLGGPTNEQYF.

The V gene is TRBV9, the J gene TRBJ2-2; no firm D call. V was shortened by 1 base and J by 7 bases, with 8 bases between the two germline ends. CDR3 length: 13 residues. Germline CDR1 and CDR2: SGDLS and YYNGEE. This chain's CDR3 is CASSVISGGELFF. CDR3 in DNA: TGTGCCAGCAGCGTAATTTCAGGCGGGGAGCTGTTTTTT.

The chain couples TRBV29-1 to TRBJ2-7; 7 nucleotides agree with TRBD2. From germline, CDR1 is SQVTM and CDR2 ANQGSEA. After removal of 0 bases from V and 0 bases from J, the junction contained 5 bases not matched to a gene. This CDR3 has 15 residues. Written as DNA, the CDR3 is TGCAGCGTTGAAGAAATAAGCGGGGACTCCTACGAGCAGTACTTC. Its translation is CSVEEISGDSYEQYF.